Below are 28 T cell receptor beta chains sequenced from a single sample in a study of blood T cell repertoires in COVID-19. The protocol was immunoSEQ multiplex PCR, while the TCRdb copy is restricted to in-frame clones and leaves out a portion. The sample lists 75,000 to 95,000 clones, roughly 84% occurring once. Sequencing was performed on peripheral blood. These receptors all come from a woman aged 80 or older with acute or convalescent COVID-19.

V is TRBV28 and J is TRBJ1-5; the match to TRBD1 covers 7 bases. Losses at the gene ends were 3 bases for V and 4 bases for J; bases not matched to a gene: 9. The V gene's germline CDR1 is MDHEN and CDR2 SYDVKM. The CDR3 has 16 residues. Here the CDR3 DNA reads TGTGCCAGCAGTTTGATTCCGGGACAGCCAAATCAGCCCCAGCATTTT. The encoded protein is CASSLIPGQPNQPQHF. Full variable domain (missing parts from reference TRBV28 and TRBJ1-5): DVKVTQSSRYLVKRTGEKVFLECVQDMDHENMFWYRQDPGLGLRLIYFSYDVKMKEKGDIPEGYSVSREKKERFSLILESASTNQTSMYLCASSLIPGQPNQPQHFGDGTRLSIL.

A few counts support this clone. This sequence joins TRBV28 and TRBJ1-4, with TRBD1 identical over 7 bases. Germline trimming cut 2 bases from V and 7 bases from J; bases unmatched to any gene: 1. Germline V lookup: CDR1 MDHEN, CDR2 SYDVKM. CDR3 length equals 13 residues. The CDR3 sequence is CASSLQGVEKLFF. In nucleotides, the CDR3 is TGTGCCAGCAGTTTACAGGGGGTTGAAAAACTGTTTTTT.

A single count supports this clone. This chain links TRBV5-6 with TRBJ1-6; D is perhaps TRBD1 (5 bases). Trimming pared 2 bases from V and 7 bases from J, leaving 13 bases between. The CDR3 is 15 residues long. Germline CDR1 reads SGHDT; CDR2 reads YYEEEE. This chain's CDR3 is CASSLGLTANSPLHF. The DNA for the CDR3 is TGTGCCAGCAGCTTAGGCTTGACAGCGAATTCACCCCTCCACTTT.

This clone turned up a few times. The chain employs TRBV15 and TRBJ2-1, with 12 bases fitting TRBD2. This CDR3 has 15 residues. The J segment lost 7 bases and the V segment lost 1 base, leaving 2 bases of the junction unmatched. Germline V CDR1 and CDR2: LNHNV, YYDKDF (reference sequence). The CDR3 DNA follows: TGTGCCACCAGCAGAGTGGGACTAGCGGGTAATGAGCAGTTCTTC. Its protein product is CATSRVGLAGNEQFF.

This clone was detected a few times. The CDR3 protein is CASSLSRASGGYEQFF. DNA for the CDR3: TGCGCCAGCAGCCTCTCGAGGGCTAGCGGGGGCTATGAGCAGTTCTTC. This chain uses TRBV4-3 with TRBJ2-1, with TRBD2 matching over 10 bases. The CDR3 covers 16 residues. Germline V gives CDR1 LGHNA, CDR2 YSLEER. V trimming: 4 bases; J trimming: 8 bases; junction bases outside the gene matches: 11.

The V gene is TRBV4-1, the J gene TRBJ2-1; maybe TRBD1 (5 bases). The CDR3 spans 16 residues. The ends were cut back, 3 bases at V and 2 bases at J, with 14 bases in the middle. Germline values: CDR1 MGHRA, CDR2 YSYEKL. The CDR3 DNA sequence: TGCGCCAGCAGCCAGGATACAGGAAATACCTACAATGAGCAGTTCTTC. The encoded protein is CASSQDTGNTYNEQFF.

J is TRBJ1-2 and V is TRBV27; D uncertain. This CDR3 region has 10 residues. Trimming removed 5 bases from V and 8 bases from J, with 6 bases in between. Germline CDR1 and CDR2: MNHEY and SMNVEV (reference sequence). The DNA of the CDR3 is TGTGCCAGCAGTAACCAGGGCTACACCTTC. This translates into CASSNQGYTF.

The V gene is TRBV28, the J gene TRBJ2-7, with a possible D match to TRBD2 (5 bases). Trimming left V 1 base short and J 4 bases short, with 20 bases between. In germline, CDR1 is MDHEN, CDR2 SYDVKM. This CDR3 is 17 amino acids long. The CDR3 nucleotides are TGTGCCAGCAGTTTATACACCCACGGGTGGACGGGGTACGAGCAGTACTTC. This gives the protein CASSLYTHGWTGYEQYF.

As DNA, the CDR3 is TGTGCCACCAAATTCGGGAGTTTGGGAGAGACCCAGTACTTC. As protein: CATKFGSLGETQYF. The chain combines TRBV28 with TRBJ2-5; D might be TRBD2 (6 bases). The germline V and J ends were trimmed by 10 bases and 4 bases, with 19 bases remaining between them. The CDR3 sequence is 14 residues long. Germline values: CDR1 MDHEN, CDR2 SYDVKM.

The chain has TRBV11-2 and TRBJ1-1; TRBD1 agrees at 7 bases. The trim removed 5 bases at V and 6 bases at J, leaving 6 bases unmatched. Germline V gene sequence: CDR1 SGHAT, CDR2 FQNNGV. The CDR3 runs to 13 residues. The chain's CDR3 is CASSADRAAEAFF. DNA for the CDR3: TGTGCCAGCAGCGCTGACAGGGCGGCTGAAGCTTTCTTT.

The chain carries TRBV27 and TRBJ1-5, with D possibly matching TRBD1 (6 bases). V was shortened by 4 bases and J by 7 bases, with 20 bases between the two germline ends. CDR1 MNHEY and CDR2 SMNVEV come from the germline V gene (reference sequence). The CDR3 consists of 16 residues. CDR3 nucleotide sequence: TGTGCCAGCAGTTCCTTCAGCAGGGGACCCCTCCAGCCCCAGCATTTT. Translated: CASSSFSRGPLQPQHF.

The chain links TRBV23-1 to TRBJ1-6; TRBD1 might be the D (6 bases). TRBV23-1 falls under the ORF class, with uncertain function. The V end lost 0 bases, the J end lost 10 bases, and 16 bases lay between the germline ends. The CDR3 is 16 amino acids. This CDR3 is CASSQSRDTKPSPLHF. In DNA, the CDR3 is TGCGCCAGCAGTCAATCGAGGGACACGAAACCCTCACCCCTCCACTTT.

The chain combines TRBV30 with TRBJ1-4, with 9 bases fitting TRBD1. The V segment lost 0 bases and the J segment 4 bases; nucleotides outside the gene matches: 6. The germline CDR1 and CDR2 sequences are GTSNPN and SVGIG (reference sequence). This CDR3 comprises 16 residues. CDR3 sequence reads: CAWSVRGQGLNEKLFF. In nucleotides, the CDR3 is TGTGCCTGGAGTGTAAGGGGACAGGGCCTTAATGAAAAACTGTTTTTT.

The J gene is TRBJ2-1, the V gene TRBV19; 7 bases are a match to TRBD1. Looked up from germline, CDR1 is LNHDA and CDR2 is SQIVND (reference sequence). The CDR3 is 16 residues long. Trimming removed 5 bases from V and 3 bases from J; junction bases left unmatched: 10. The chain's CDR3 is CASSLTATGYYNEQFF. CDR3 nucleotides: TGTGCCAGTAGTCTTACCGCGACAGGGTACTACAATGAGCAGTTCTTC.

V gene TRBV13 combines with J gene TRBJ2-1; D not certain. The germline V gene has CDR1 PRHDT and CDR2 FYEKMQ (reference sequence). V lost 4 bases and J lost 9, with 13 bases in between. The CDR3 runs 13 residues. The CDR3 DNA sequence: TGTGCCAGCAGCTCCACCCTAGAGGCTGAGCAGTTCTTC. It specifies CASSSTLEAEQFF.

This chain uses TRBV7-2 with TRBJ1-3, with a possible D match to TRBD1 (5 bases). V gave up 2 bases and J gave up 0 bases, with 11 bases separating them. This CDR3 has 16 residues. The germline V gene encodes CDR1 SGHTA and CDR2 FQGNSA. The CDR3 sequence is CASSLREGSSGNTIYF. CDR3 nucleotides: TGTGCCAGCAGCTTAAGGGAGGGGAGCTCTGGAAACACCATATATTTT.

This rearrangement joins TRBV27 to TRBJ2-7, with TRBD1 identical over 9 bases. The ends lost 4 bases at V and 3 bases at J; junction bases unmatched: 7. CDR3 size: 15 residues. CDR1 is MNHEY and CDR2 is SMNVEV in the germline V gene (reference sequence). The CDR3 loop is CASSSPGQGIYEQYF. The CDR3 region has the DNA TGTGCCAGCAGTTCTCCGGGACAGGGAATCTACGAGCAGTACTTC.

The rearrangement uses TRBV7-2 and TRBJ2-1; 8 bases are shared with TRBD1. V lost 5 bases to trimming and J lost 4 bases; unmatched junction nucleotides: 7. The CDR3 extends over 15 amino acids. CDR1 and CDR2 from the germline V gene are SGHTA and FQGNSA. The CDR3 nucleotides are TGTGCCAGCAGCCCTAGCAGGGGGCAGTACAATGAGCAGTTCTTC. Protein sequence: CASSPSRGQYNEQFF.

The V gene is TRBV2, the J gene TRBJ2-2; TRBD2 aligns across 13 bases. The CDR3 length is 16 residues. V gave up 6 bases and J gave up 6 bases; unmatched junction bases: 7. Germline V gene sequence: CDR1 SNHLY, CDR2 FYNNEI. The CDR3 protein is CASRLKTSGGPGELFF. The CDR3 nucleotides read TGTGCCAGCAGGCTAAAGACTAGCGGGGGGCCCGGGGAGCTGTTTTTT.

This clone was seen only a few times. The rearrangement links TRBV19 to TRBJ1-5, with D perhaps matching TRBD1 (5 bases). V dropped 0 bases and J dropped 7 bases, with 16 bases sitting between them. The CDR3 runs 16 residues. Germline values: CDR1 LNHDA, CDR2 SQIVND (reference sequence). DNA for the CDR3: TGTGCCAGTAGTATAGATCGGAAGGCAGGGCGACAGCCCCAGCATTTT. Translated, it gives CASSIDRKAGRQPQHF.

As DNA, the CDR3 is TGTGCCAGCAGCTTTCAGACAGGACCTAACATGAACACTGAAGCTTTCTTT. It encodes CASSFQTGPNMNTEAFF. This chain uses TRBV5-4 with TRBJ1-1, with D tentatively TRBD1 (6 bases). V shed 2 bases and J shed 0 bases, with 17 bases lying between them. This CDR3 comprises 17 residues. The V gene's germline CDR1 is SGHNT and CDR2 YYREEE (reference sequence).

This clone was found once. The chain couples TRBV11-2 to TRBJ2-7; a weak D match, TRBD2 (6 bases). V was trimmed by 1 base and J by 2 bases, leaving 12 bases between them. The germline V gene has CDR1 SGHAT and CDR2 FQNNGV. The CDR3 totals 15 residues. The CDR3 DNA reads as TGTGCCAGCAGCTTAGGGATGGGAGGTCCCTACGAGCAGTACTTC. It yields the protein CASSLGMGGPYEQYF.

The rearrangement uses TRBV7-8 and TRBJ1-5; D perhaps matches TRBD1 (6 bases). With 2 bases removed from V and 0 bases from J, the gap between germline ends came to 11 bases. This CDR3 region has 16 residues. Germline CDR1 reads SGHVS; CDR2 reads FQNEAQ. CDR3 DNA: TGTGCCAGCAGCTTAATCGGGGGGCCTAGCAATCAGCCCCAGCATTTT. Its protein is CASSLIGGPSNQPQHF.

V and J are TRBV9 and TRBJ1-1, with D perhaps TRBD1 (5 bases). This CDR3 is built from 13 residues. Germline CDR1 reads SGDLS; CDR2 reads YYNGEE. V shed 3 bases and J shed 1 base, with 7 bases lying between them. CDR3 protein: CASSDGGNTEAFF. In DNA form, the CDR3 reads TGTGCCAGCAGCGACGGGGGGAACACTGAAGCTTTCTTT.

This sequence joins TRBV9 and TRBJ2-7, with TRBD2 identical over 7 bases. Trimming cost V 4 bases and J 2 bases; bases outside gene matches: 12. Germline CDR1 SGDLS, CDR2 YYNGEE. This CDR3 has 16 amino acids. CDR3 loop: CASSPAAGARTYEQYF. DNA of the CDR3: TGTGCCAGCAGCCCCGCGGCGGGAGCGCGGACCTACGAGCAGTACTTC.

This rearrangement joins TRBV7-9 to TRBJ2-5; 12 bases align to TRBD2. Unmatched junction bases numbered 8, after V lost 7 bases and J lost 5 bases. Germline CDR1 SEHNR, CDR2 FQNEAQ (reference sequence). This CDR3 region has 15 residues. The CDR3 DNA sequence: TGTGCCAGCACCGCACTAGCGGGGGGCGGGGAGACCCAGTACTTC. Amino acid sequence: CASTALAGGGETQYF. Together with reference TRBV7-9 and TRBJ2-5, the CDR3 gives the full variable domain: DTGVSQNPRHKITKRGQNVTFRCDPISEHNRLYWYRQTLGQGPEFLTYFQNEAQLEKSRLLSDRFSAERPKGSFSTLEIQRTEQGDSAMYLCASTALAGGGETQYFGPGTRLLVL.

This clone was seen only once. The chain recombines TRBV9 with TRBJ1-1; possible D gene TRBD1, 5 bases. V was cut by 0 bases and J by 3 bases, with 12 bases left in between. Germline-derived CDR1 and CDR2 are SGDLS and YYNGEE. This CDR3 is built from 15 residues. The CDR3 region has the DNA TGTGCCAGCAGCGTAGCGGGGGACCGGGACACTGAAGCTTTCTTT. Translating it yields CASSVAGDRDTEAFF.

The rearrangement uses TRBV28 and TRBJ1-2; no firm D call. CDR1 is MDHEN and CDR2 is SYDVKM in the germline V gene. With 3 bases removed from V and 1 base from J, the gap between germline ends came to 12 bases. This CDR3 is 15 amino acids long. The CDR3: CASSFPGGLNYGYTF. For the CDR3, the DNA is TGTGCCAGCAGTTTCCCCGGCGGACTTAACTATGGCTACACCTTC.